This TCR beta chain appears in the sequencing data of a study of shared clonotypes between healthy human individuals. TCRdb's copy holds only in-frame clones and misses some; the assay was immunoSEQ multiplex PCR. The data hold under 2,500,000 clones, with approximately 96% observed a single time. This receptor was identified in a man between 18 and 35 years old in good health. What was sequenced was naive CD4+ T cells sorted from blood. This sample's subset: CD45RA+ positively selected.

The CDR3 DNA reads TGCGCCAGCAGCTTTACAGCGGGAGGTCGGGGAGAGACCCAGTACTTC. Translating it yields CASSFTAGGRGETQYF. The chain employs TRBV5-1 and TRBJ2-5; 9 bases agree with TRBD2. The V segment lost 2 bases and the J segment 4 bases; nucleotides outside the gene matches: 9. This CDR3 is built from 16 residues. CDR1 SGHRS and CDR2 YFSETQ come from the germline V gene.